This entry describes one TCR beta chain. This clonotype was observed at least ten times. Its antigen is unknown. No base quality information exists; no much larger clone differs at one position. Libraries came from 5' RACE. Sequencing relied on an Illumina HiSeq 2000. Template switching added a universal primer binding site, and the final cDNA carried a unique molecular identifier that allowed TCR cDNA molecules to be counted accurately. Specific primers in the conserved constant-segment region were used to synthesize first-strand cDNA for TCR alpha and beta chains. To control for contamination, every cDNA library carried two barcodes: a SMART-Mk sample barcode plus Illumina barcodes. Two successive PCR steps introduced TruSeq adapter sequences along with Illumina sample barcodes. TCR alpha and beta cDNA libraries were sequenced on the Illumina HiSeq platform with custom primers. Per the original workflow: MiGEC processed the raw reads to extract unique molecular identifiers, while MiXCR was used to determine the CDR3 positions. Recombination models were inferred per individual with the repgenHMM and IGoR tools using an EM algorithm. Shared clonotypes were analyzed with the tcR package in R, and sharing was normalized by the product of cloneset sizes. To study raw recombination without the effects of thymic and clonal selection, out-of-frame nonproductive sequences were analyzed. TCRdb reprocessing: public reads trimmed at Q25 with fastp, clones called with MiXCR, in-frame beta chains kept. Each CDR3 protein appears once, grouped with its most common genes and DNA. These V and J calls are TCRdb output, not the study's own analysis. This sample lists 500,000 or so distinct CDR3 sequences; roughly 13% were detected once. About 1% of the sample is held by the ten biggest clonotypes.

V lost 8 bases and J lost 7 bases; the stretch between them is 12 bases long. From its cysteine to its phenylalanine, the CDR3 spans 12 amino acids. Just the 36-base CDR3 DNA is kept, in frame starting at base 1. Every donor was a healthy Caucasian. The twin cohort consisted of three pairs of female monozygotic twins, all aged about 18 to 29 years. CD4+ and CD8+ T cell populations were isolated with positive isolation kits from Invitrogen. The sample originates from a study of identical twins (TCRdb year 2016). About the full investigation: To test whether fetal clonotypes persist, this study deep-sequenced TCR alpha and beta repertoires from monozygotic twins, from unrelated adults of various ages, and from cord blood. To rule out contamination, the twin experiments were replicated at different times with different library preparation protocols.

Study-wide conclusions, independent of this receptor: Zero-insertion analyses could be partly confounded by invariant T cells such as MAIT and iNKT, though diverse VJ usage argued against such confounding for most clonotypes. Conclusions relied on cross-sectional statistical analysis, since the same donors could not be followed over many years. Out-of-frame TCR alpha sharing in monozygotic twins was systematically underestimated by recombination models, whereas sharing between unrelated individuals was in agreement with the recombination models. Abundant cord blood beta clonotypes had fewer insertions, young adult naive repertoires showed a similar but weaker trend, and memory repertoires showed no such trend. A weaker excess of twin sharing was found in beta out-of-frame sequences because the signal-to-noise ratio was lowered by fewer shared sequences. Compared with coincidental sharing between unrelated individuals, out-of-frame TCR alpha sequences shared between twins showed an excess of sequences with low generation probability.

The same sample was also used in a study of yellow fever vaccine responses in identical twins. As that second study puts it: According to the authors, in identical twins the way T cells responded to vaccination appeared partly convergent and partly personalized. The study precisely tracked vaccine-responding T cell clones in identical twins.

The sample comprised CD4+ T cells sorted from blood. This sequence uses TRBV12-3 or TRBV12-4 and TRBJ2-1; the D gene could be TRBD1 or TRBD2, each one agreeing over 5 bases. This sequence was found in a woman younger than 35 in good health. The DNA sequence is TGTGCCAGCCGGGAAAAGGGGAATGAGCAGTTCTTC. Translated, this is CASREKGNEQFF.